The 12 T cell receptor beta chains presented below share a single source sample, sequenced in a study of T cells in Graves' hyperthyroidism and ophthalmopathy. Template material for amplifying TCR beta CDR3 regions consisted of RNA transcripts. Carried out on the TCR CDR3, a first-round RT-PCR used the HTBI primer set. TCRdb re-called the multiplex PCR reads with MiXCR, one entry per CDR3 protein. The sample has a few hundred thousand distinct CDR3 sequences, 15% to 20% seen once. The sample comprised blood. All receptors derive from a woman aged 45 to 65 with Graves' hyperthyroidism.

The CDR3 nucleotides are TGTGCCAGCACAGGTCGCGGGGCTAGCACAGATACGCAGTATTTT. It is translated as CASTGRGASTDTQYF. This chain connects TRBV6-1 to TRBJ2-3, with D possibly being TRBD2 (6 bases). Deletions cut 7 bases from V and 0 bases from J, with 14 bases between. Germline V gives CDR1 MNHNS, CDR2 SASEGT. The CDR3 covers 15 residues.

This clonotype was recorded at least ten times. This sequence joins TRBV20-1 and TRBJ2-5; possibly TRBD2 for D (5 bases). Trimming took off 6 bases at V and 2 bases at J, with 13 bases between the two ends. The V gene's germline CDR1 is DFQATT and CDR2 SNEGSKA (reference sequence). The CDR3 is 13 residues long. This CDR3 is CSAVRRGQETQYF. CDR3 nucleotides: TGCAGTGCCGTCCGCCGGGGACAAGAGACCCAGTACTTC.

CDR3 bases: TGCAGTGCCCTCTCCTACAATGAGCAGTTCTTC. As protein: CSALSYNEQFF. The chain links TRBV20-1 to TRBJ2-1, with D hard to call. Trimming left V 6 bases short and J 0 bases short, with 3 bases between. Germline values: CDR1 DFQATT, CDR2 SNEGSKA (reference sequence). The CDR3 extends over 11 amino acids.

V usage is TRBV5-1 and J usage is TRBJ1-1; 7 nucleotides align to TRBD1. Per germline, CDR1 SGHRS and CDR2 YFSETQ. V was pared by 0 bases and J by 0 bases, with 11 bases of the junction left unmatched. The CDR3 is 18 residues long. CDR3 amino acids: CASSLEISAGGMNTEAFF. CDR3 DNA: TGCGCCAGCAGCTTGGAGATTTCGGCAGGGGGAATGAACACTGAAGCTTTCTTT.

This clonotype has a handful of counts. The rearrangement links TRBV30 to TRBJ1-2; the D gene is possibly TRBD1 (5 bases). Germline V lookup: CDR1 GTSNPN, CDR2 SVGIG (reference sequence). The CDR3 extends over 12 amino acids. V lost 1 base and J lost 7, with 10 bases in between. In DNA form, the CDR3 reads TGTGCCTGGAGTGCCGCAGGGCCTGGCTACACCTTC. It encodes CAWSAAGPGYTF.

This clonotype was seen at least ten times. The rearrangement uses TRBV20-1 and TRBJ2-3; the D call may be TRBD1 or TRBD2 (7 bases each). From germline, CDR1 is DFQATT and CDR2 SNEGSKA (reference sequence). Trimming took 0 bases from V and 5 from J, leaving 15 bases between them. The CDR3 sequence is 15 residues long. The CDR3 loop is CSARDPSGGGDTQYF. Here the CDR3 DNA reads TGCAGTGCTAGAGATCCGTCAGGGGGGGGAGATACGCAGTATTTT.

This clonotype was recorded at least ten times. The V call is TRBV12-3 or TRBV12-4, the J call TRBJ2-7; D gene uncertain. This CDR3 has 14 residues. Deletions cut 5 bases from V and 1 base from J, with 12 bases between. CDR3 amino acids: CASSRTHSSYEQYF. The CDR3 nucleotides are TGTGCCAGCAGTCGGACCCATTCGTCCTACGAGCAGTACTTC.

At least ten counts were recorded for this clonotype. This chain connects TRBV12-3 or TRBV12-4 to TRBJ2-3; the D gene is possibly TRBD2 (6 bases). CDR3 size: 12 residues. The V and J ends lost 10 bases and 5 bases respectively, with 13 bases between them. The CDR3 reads CAIQGLLDTQYF. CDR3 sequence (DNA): TGTGCCATCCAGGGACTTTTAGATACGCAGTATTTT.

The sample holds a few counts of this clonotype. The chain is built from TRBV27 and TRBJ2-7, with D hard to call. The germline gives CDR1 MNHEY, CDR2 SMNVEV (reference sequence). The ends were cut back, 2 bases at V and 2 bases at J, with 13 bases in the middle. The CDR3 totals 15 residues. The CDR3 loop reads CASSLALGPAYEQYF. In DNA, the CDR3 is TGTGCCAGCAGTTTAGCCCTCGGACCGGCCTACGAGCAGTACTTC.

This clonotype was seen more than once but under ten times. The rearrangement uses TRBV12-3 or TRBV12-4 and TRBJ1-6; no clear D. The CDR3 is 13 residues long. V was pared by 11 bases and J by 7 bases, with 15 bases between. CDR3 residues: CASSRAWNSPLHF. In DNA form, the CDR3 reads TGTGCCTCAAGCCGGGCGTGGAATTCACCCCTCCACTTT.

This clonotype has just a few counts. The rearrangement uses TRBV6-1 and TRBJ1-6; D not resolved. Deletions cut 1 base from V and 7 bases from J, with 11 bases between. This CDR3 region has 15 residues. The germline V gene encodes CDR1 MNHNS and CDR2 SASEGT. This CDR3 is CASSEELGRNSPLHF. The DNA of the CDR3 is TGTGCCAGCAGTGAAGAGCTGGGTCGGAATTCACCCCTCCACTTT.

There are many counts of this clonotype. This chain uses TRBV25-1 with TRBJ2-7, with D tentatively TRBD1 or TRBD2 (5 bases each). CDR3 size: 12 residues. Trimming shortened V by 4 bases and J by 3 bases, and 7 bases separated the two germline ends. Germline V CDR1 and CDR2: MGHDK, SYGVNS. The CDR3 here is CASSAGGYEQYF. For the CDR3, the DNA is TGTGCCAGCAGTGCTGGGGGCTACGAGCAGTACTTC.